This T cell receptor (beta chain) derives from a study of persistence of HIV-infected CD4 T cells. The libraries were made with immunoSEQ version 4 in survey mode. Only in-frame clones appear in the TCRdb table, and some are missing; sequencing was by immunoSEQ multiplex PCR. The sample lists roughly 43,000 clones; roughly 90% were seen once. The CDR3 has 14 residues. The germline V gene encodes CDR1 MNHEY and CDR2 SVGAGI. V shed 6 bases and J shed 3 bases, with 15 bases lying between them. Anti-CD3/anti-CD28 beads served as a nonspecific positive control stimulus. Sorting selected CD4+ T cells upregulating both CD40 ligand and CD69. A roughly 20-hour stimulation of CD8-depleted PBMCs used anti-CD28/CD49d costimulation, CD40-blocking antibody and enfuvirtide. To note about this clone: What it binds is unknown.

The TCR was taken from an adult man with HIV who was CMV-seropositive. The chain is built from TRBV6-5 and TRBJ2-7; D is possibly TRBD2 (5 bases). Sample: CD4+ T cells sorted from PBMCs after 18-hour stimulation, taken from a patient who received antiretroviral therapy. In nucleotides, the CDR3 is TGTGCCAGCAGGGGAACTAGTTACGACTACGAGCAGTACTTC. This translates into CASRGTSYDYEQYF.